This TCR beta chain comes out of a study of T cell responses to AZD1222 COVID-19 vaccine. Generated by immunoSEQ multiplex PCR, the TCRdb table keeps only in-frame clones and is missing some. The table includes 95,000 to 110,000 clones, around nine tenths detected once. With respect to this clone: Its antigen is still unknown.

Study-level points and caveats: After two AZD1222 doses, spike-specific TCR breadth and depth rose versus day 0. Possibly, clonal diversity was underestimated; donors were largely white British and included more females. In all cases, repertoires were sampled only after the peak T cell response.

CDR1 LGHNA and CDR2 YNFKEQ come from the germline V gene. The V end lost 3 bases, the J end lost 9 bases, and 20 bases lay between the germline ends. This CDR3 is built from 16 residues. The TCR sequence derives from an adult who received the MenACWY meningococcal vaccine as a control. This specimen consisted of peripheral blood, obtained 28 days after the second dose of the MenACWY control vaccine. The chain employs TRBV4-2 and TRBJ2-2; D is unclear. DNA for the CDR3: TGTGCCAGCAGCCAGGCCGACTGGACCGAAGGCCGGGAGCTGTTTTTT. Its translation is CASSQADWTEGRELFF.